This TCR beta chain was documented in a study of control samples from healthy donors and cancer patients (dated by TCRdb to the early 2020s). Trimming takes 0 bases from V and 1 base from J, and the germline ends sit 8 bases apart. The germline V gene yields MNHEY for CDR1 and SVGEGT for CDR2. The CDR3 goes from the cysteine to the phenylalanine over 15 residues. The DNA shown is the 45-base CDR3, in frame from base 1. Library preparation employed the immunoSEQ multiplex PCR assay. TCRdb took this table from immuneACCESS and kept in-frame rearrangements with V and J called. Such tables lack part of the clones; where checked against another copy, unresolved V genes explain under half of the gap, and the rest is unexplained. This sample lists around 150,000 clones; approximately 94% were detected once. 12% to 15% of the sample is held by the ten biggest clonotypes. This clone was counted once. The antigen it binds to is not known. No much larger clone is present one base from it, and per-base qualities are unavailable.

The rearranged segments are TRBV6-2 or TRBV6-3 and TRBJ2-3; the D gene lacks a confident call. Material: PBMCs. This receptor was taken from a man aged 60 to 75 with colorectal cancer. This receptor carries the CDR3 CASSYSAEGTDTQYF. The sequence in DNA is TGTGCCAGCAGTTACTCTGCCGAGGGCACAGATACGCAGTATTTT.